This entry lists 25 T cell receptor beta chains sequenced from one sample in a study of Tregs in tolerant kidney transplant recipients. Only in-frame clones appear in the TCRdb table, and some are missing; sequencing was by immunoSEQ multiplex PCR. The ten top clones account for 35% to 50%, within a sample of several thousand clones. Recipients received nonmyeloablative bone marrow transplants from related graft donors, with transient mixed chimerism. This specimen was CD8+ T cells from blood (PBMCs), taken 12 months after the transplant. These receptors originate from a human patient who received a combined kidney and bone marrow transplant. The T cells may partly be graft donor cells.

Worth noting for this clone: The read stops 3 residues short of the end of the CDR3; the missing end is completed from the germline J gene. V and J are TRBV7-9 and TRBJ2-1; TRBD1 is a possible D gene (6 bases). V dropped 5 bases and J dropped 2 bases, with 7 bases sitting between them. This CDR3 has 13 amino acids. The V gene's germline CDR1 is SEHNR and CDR2 FQNEAQ (reference sequence). CDR3 sequence reads: CASSGGPYNEQFF. The sequenced part of the CDR3 DNA is TGTGCCAGCAGCGGGGGCCCCTACAATGAG.

By frequency, this clone is medium-sized. The observed sequence ends 3 residues before the CDR3 terminus, with the missing tail filled in from the germline J gene. V usage is TRBV4-1 and J usage is TRBJ2-1; 7 bases are a match to TRBD2. Germline CDR1 MGHRA, CDR2 YSYEKL. Trimming took 1 base from V and 8 from J; bases not matched to a gene: 8. This CDR3 is built from 15 residues. CDR3 DNA (partial): TGCGCCAGCAGCCAAGTTCAGCGGGATTTCGATGAG. Protein product: CASSQVQRDFDE. The complete CDR3 reads CASSQVQRDFDEQFF.

CDR3 DNA (partial): TGTGCCTGGAGTGTACTAACGGAA. This encodes CAWSVLTE. The entire CDR3 protein is CAWSVLTEAFF. This chain connects TRBV30 to TRBJ1-1, with unresolved D. The read finishes 3 residues shy of the CDR3 end, and the germline J gene is used to complete it. Germline V gene lookup returns CDR1 GTSNPN and CDR2 SVGIG (reference sequence). This CDR3 comprises 11 residues.

Points on this clone: The read is 3 residues too short to cover the CDR3 end, so that end is filled in from the germline J gene. V usage is TRBV5-5 and J usage is TRBJ2-7; no clear D gene. Germline CDR1 SGHKS, CDR2 YYEKEE (reference sequence). The CDR3 has 13 amino acids. V was shortened by 0 bases and J by 4 bases, with 8 bases between the two germline ends. The CDR3 here is CASSLASLYEQYF. The covered CDR3 bases are TGTGCCAGCAGCTTGGCTAGTTTGTACGAG. The full variable domain, completed using reference TRBV5-5 and TRBJ2-7, is DAGVTQSPTHLIKTRGQQVTLRCSPISGHKSVSWYQQVLGQGPQFIFQYYEKEERGRGNFPDRFSARQFPNYSSELNVNALLLGDSALYLCASSLASLYEQYFGPGTRLTVT.

On this clone: Read data end 3 residues before the CDR3 end; the end is taken from the germline J gene. The chain joins TRBV7-2 to TRBJ2-1, with 8 bases identical to TRBD2. CDR1 is SGHTA, CDR2 FQGNSA, per germline. The V and J ends lost 5 bases and 6 bases, in that order; junction bases with no gene match: 9. There are 15 residues in the CDR3. This CDR3 reads CASSPALAGTNEQFF. Incomplete CDR3 DNA: TGTGCCAGCAGCCCAGCCCTAGCGGGTACCAATGAG.

Concerning this clone: The CDR3 is cut off 3 residues early in the read; its end comes from the germline J gene. This sequence joins TRBV20-1 and TRBJ2-1, with D maybe TRBD2 (6 bases). The germline V and J ends were trimmed by 0 bases and 3 bases, with 30 bases remaining between them. The CDR3 covers 21 residues. CDR1 DFQATT and CDR2 SNEGSKA come from the germline V gene (reference sequence). The sequenced part of the CDR3 DNA is TGCAGTGCTAGAGACTCCTTTGGACGGAAGGAATTAGCGGAGATCTACAATGAG. This encodes CSARDSFGRKELAEIYNE. The CDR3, in full, reads CSARDSFGRKELAEIYNEQFF.

By frequency, this clone is medium-sized. Incomplete CDR3 DNA: TGTGCCTGGAGTGTACTGGCTGAA. Amino acids: CAWSVLAE. Given in full, the CDR3 is CAWSVLAEAFF. The chain recombines TRBV30 with TRBJ1-1, with D unclear. The read ends 3 residues before the CDR3 terminus; that terminus is restored from the germline J gene. Germline lookup yields CDR1 GTSNPN and CDR2 SVGIG (reference sequence). CDR3 length: 11 amino acids. The V and J ends lost 0 bases and 6 bases respectively, with 5 bases between them.

On this clone itself: The read terminates 3 residues ahead of where the CDR3 ends, so the germline J gene completes it. This rearrangement joins TRBV6-2 or TRBV6-3 to TRBJ2-1; D is perhaps TRBD2 (6 bases). This CDR3 comprises 15 residues. Germline V gene sequence: CDR1 MNHEY, CDR2 SVGEGT. Trimming shortened V by 2 bases and J by 6 bases, and 14 bases separated the two germline ends. This CDR3 is CASSYEAGWVNEQFF. The part of the CDR3 DNA that was read is TGTGCCAGCAGTTACGAGGCGGGATGGGTCAATGAG.

On this clone: The read comes to an end 3 residues before the CDR3 does, leaving the germline J gene to fill in the end. The chain uses TRBV7-3 and TRBJ2-2; D remains unclear. Trimming removed 5 bases at V and 7 bases at J, with 11 bases between. Germline values: CDR1 SGHTA, CDR2 FQGTGA. This CDR3 contains 13 residues. The covered CDR3 bases are TGTGCCAGCAGCCTCCGCGGCCGCGGGGAG. This translates into CASSLRGRGE. The full CDR3 sequence reads CASSLRGRGELFF.

Turning to this clone: The observed sequence ends 3 residues before the CDR3 terminus, with the missing tail filled in from the germline J gene. The rearrangement uses TRBV6-2 or TRBV6-3 and TRBJ1-3, with D possibly being TRBD1 (5 bases). The CDR3 contains 12 residues. CDR1 and CDR2 (germline): MNHEY, SVGEGT. Deletions cut 7 bases from V and 3 bases from J, with 7 bases between. The CDR3 DNA, read in part, is TGTGCCAGCACGGACATTGGAAACACC. Protein: CASTDIGNT. From start to end, the CDR3 is CASTDIGNTIYF.

Comment on this clone: The read terminates 3 residues before the CDR3 end, so the remaining end is supplied by the germline J gene. The gene calls are TRBV7-9 and TRBJ2-1; D unclear. V gave up 8 bases and J gave up 0 bases, with 5 bases separating them. The CDR3 extends over 12 amino acids. Germline CDR1 is SEHNR and CDR2 is FQNEAQ (reference sequence). The sequenced part of the CDR3 DNA is TGTGCCAGCGTTAGCTCCTACAATGAG. Encoded protein: CASVSSYNE. The whole CDR3 protein reads CASVSSYNEQFF.

Details on this clone: The CDR3 end falls 3 residues outside the read, so it is completed with the germline J gene. V and J are TRBV13 and TRBJ2-7; maybe TRBD1 (6 bases). Germline-derived CDR1 and CDR2 are PRHDT and FYEKMQ (reference sequence). The CDR3 sequence is 14 residues long. The ends were cut back, 2 bases at V and 2 bases at J, with 10 bases in the middle. The DNA read from the CDR3 is TGTGCCAGCAGCTTACGAGGGACAACCTACGAG. Translating gives CASSLRGTTYE. The whole CDR3 region reads CASSLRGTTYEQYF.

Notes on this clone: The DNA ends 3 residues before the CDR3 does, and the rest of the CDR3 is filled in from the germline J gene. V and J are TRBV28 and TRBJ2-3, with 11 bases aligning to TRBD2. V lost 5 bases and J lost 0; bases outside the gene matches: 13. CDR1 and CDR2 from the germline V gene are MDHEN and SYDVKM. This CDR3 has 19 residues. This chain's CDR3 is CASSLPPGTSGASTDTQYF. The sequenced part of the CDR3 DNA is TGTGCCAGCAGTCTCCCCCCCGGGACTAGCGGAGCTAGCACAGATACG.

Partial CDR3 DNA: TGTGCCAGCAGTTTAACCGTAGCCGATACG. It translates to CASSLTVADT. The CDR3 in its entirety is CASSLTVADTQYF. The V call is TRBV6-2 or TRBV6-3, the J call TRBJ2-3; D remains ambiguous. Sequencing ends 3 residues short of the CDR3 end; the germline J gene provides the rest. From germline, CDR1 is MNHEY and CDR2 SVGEGT. V lost 4 bases to trimming and J lost 6 bases, with 11 bases between them. This CDR3 region has 13 residues.

As regards this clone: The read stops 3 residues short of the end of the CDR3; the missing end is completed from the germline J gene. The V call is TRBV7-9, the J call TRBJ2-7, with D possibly being TRBD2 (6 bases). The CDR3 consists of 15 residues. Trimming pared 1 base from V and 2 bases from J, leaving 12 bases between. The germline V gene encodes CDR1 SEHNR and CDR2 FQNEAQ (reference sequence). CDR3 loop: CASSLGGRGPYEQYF. The covered CDR3 bases are TGTGCCAGCAGCTTAGGCGGGCGGGGTCCCTACGAG.

As regards this clone: Read sequence stops 3 residues before the CDR3 end, and the germline J gene provides the missing end. The chain is built from TRBV10-2 and TRBJ1-5, with D perhaps TRBD1 (6 bases). The CDR3 has 13 amino acids. Trimming left V 5 bases short and J 7 bases short, with 12 bases between. From germline, CDR1 is WSHSY and CDR2 SAAADI. The CDR3 bases that were read are TGCGCCAGCAGTACAGGGATGGTCCAGCCC. Protein product: CASSTGMVQP. The full CDR3 sequence reads CASSTGMVQPQHF.

As to this clone: The read terminates 3 residues ahead of where the CDR3 ends, so the germline J gene completes it. The chain combines TRBV7-9 with TRBJ2-5; 10 positions agree with TRBD1. V lost 5 bases and J lost 5; bases outside the gene matches: 8. This CDR3 has 15 residues. Per germline, CDR1 SEHNR and CDR2 FQNEAQ (reference sequence). Partial CDR3 DNA: TGTGCCAGCAGCCTCCGACAGGGGGCTTGGGAGACC. This encodes CASSLRQGAWET. The complete CDR3 reads CASSLRQGAWETQYF.

With regard to this clone: The CDR3 is cut off 3 residues early in the read; its end comes from the germline J gene. This chain connects TRBV30 to TRBJ1-3; D is unclear. Germline loops: CDR1 GTSNPN, CDR2 SVGIG (reference sequence). Trimming shortened V by 0 bases and J by 2 bases, and 8 bases separated the two germline ends. The CDR3 covers 14 residues. The CDR3 protein is CAWSVETTGNTIYF. CDR3 DNA, as far as it was read: TGTGCCTGGAGTGTAGAAACAACTGGAAACACC. Using reference TRBV30 and TRBJ1-3 for the parts outside the CDR3, the full variable domain is SQTIHQWPATLVQPVGSPLSLECTVEGTSNPNLYWYRQAAGRGLQLLFYSVGIGQISSEVPQNLSASRPQDRQFILSSKKLLLSDSGFYLCAWSVETTGNTIYFGEGSWLTVV.

For this clone: From the germline J gene comes the end of the CDR3, since the read stops 3 residues before it. The rearrangement uses TRBV5-1 and TRBJ1-5; D is possibly TRBD1 (6 bases). Germline-derived CDR1 and CDR2 are SGHRS and YFSETQ. CDR3 length: 16 amino acids. V was clipped by 4 bases and J by 0 bases, with 14 bases between them. The covered CDR3 bases are TGCGCCAGCAGCACCATAGGGGGAGATAGCAATCAGCCC. Translation gives CASSTIGGDSNQP. The entire CDR3 protein is CASSTIGGDSNQPQHF.

Turning to this clone: The read stops 3 residues short of the end of the CDR3; the missing end is completed from the germline J gene. The rearrangement links TRBV5-1 to TRBJ2-7, with 11 bases aligning to TRBD2. Looked up from germline, CDR1 is SGHRS and CDR2 is YFSETQ. The CDR3 runs 14 residues. The V segment lost 3 bases and the J segment 3 bases; nucleotides outside the gene matches: 2. The CDR3: CASSSGTSGYEQYF. The part of the CDR3 DNA that was read is TGCGCCAGCAGCTCCGGGACTAGCGGCTACGAG.

The DNA read from the CDR3 is TGTGCCCGCGGGCCGGGGGGGGTGAACACTGAA. This gives the protein CARGPGGVNTE. In full, the CDR3 is CARGPGGVNTEAFF. The chain recombines TRBV2 with TRBJ1-1; tentative D call: TRBD1 (5 bases). The observed sequence ends 3 residues before the CDR3 terminus, with the missing tail filled in from the germline J gene. Trimming stripped 11 bases from V and 0 bases from J, with 16 bases between. Per the germline V gene, CDR1 is SNHLY and CDR2 is FYNNEI. This CDR3 comprises 14 residues.

A note on this clone: The read stops 3 residues short of the end of the CDR3; the missing end is completed from the germline J gene. The rearrangement joins TRBV7-6 to TRBJ2-3; 11 positions agree with TRBD2. The CDR3 has 16 residues. V trimming: 6 bases; J trimming: 4 bases; junction bases outside the gene matches: 9. Germline values: CDR1 SGHVS, CDR2 FNYEAQ. The CDR3 bases that were read are TGTGCCAGCAGGCAAACTAGCGGGAGTACAGCAGATACG. Its protein product is CASRQTSGSTADT. From start to end, the CDR3 is CASRQTSGSTADTQYF.

To note about this clone: The DNA ends 3 residues before the CDR3 does, and the rest of the CDR3 is filled in from the germline J gene. The genes are TRBV5-1 and TRBJ2-3; tentative D call: TRBD2 (6 bases). From germline, CDR1 is SGHRS and CDR2 YFSETQ. V lost 0 bases and J lost 3, with 11 bases in between. The CDR3 sequence is 15 residues long. CDR3 region: CASSLVASATDTQYF. The CDR3 bases that were read are TGCGCCAGCAGCTTGGTTGCTAGCGCAACAGATACG.

This clone is called medium-sized based on its frequency. This chain's CDR3 is CAWSVLGGNEQFF. Incomplete CDR3 DNA: TGTGCCTGGAGTGTACTCGGGGGAAATGAG. The V gene is TRBV30, the J gene TRBJ2-1; maybe TRBD2 (6 bases). The read terminates 3 residues before the CDR3 end, so the remaining end is supplied by the germline J gene. This CDR3 comprises 13 residues. CDR1 is GTSNPN and CDR2 is SVGIG in the germline V gene (reference sequence). V was shortened by 0 bases and J by 7 bases, with 10 bases between the two germline ends.

For this clone: The CDR3 goes on 3 residues after the read ends, and that part is filled in from the germline J gene. The rearrangement uses TRBV11-2 and TRBJ1-1; D might be TRBD1 (5 bases). This CDR3 is built from 11 residues. Germline V lookup: CDR1 SGHAT, CDR2 FQNNGV. Trimming pared 7 bases from V and 7 bases from J, leaving 10 bases between. The chain's CDR3 is CASNGHHEAFF. The DNA read from the CDR3 is TGTGCCAGCAACGGACACCATGAA. The variable domain in full, completed from reference TRBV11-2 and TRBJ1-1, reads EAGVAQSPRYKIIEKRQSVAFWCNPISGHATLYWYQQILGQGPKLLIQFQNNGVVDDSQLPKDRFSAERLKGVDSTLKIQPAKLEDSAVYLCASNGHHEAFFGQGTRLTVV.